Detailed here is one TCR beta chain. Antigen unknown. A single record per CDR3 protein comes from TCRdb applying MiXCR to the 5' RACE reads. Of about 90,000 distinct CDR3 sequences in the sample, less than 15% were seen once. This record comes from a study of early T cells in non-severe SARS-CoV-2 infection. On the study more broadly: Sequencing of unsorted whole blood was done on bulk RNA, leaving chains unpaired.

V was shortened by 5 bases and J by 7 bases, with 10 bases between the two germline ends. Germline lookup yields CDR1 SEHNR and CDR2 FQNEAQ (reference sequence). This CDR3 region has 12 residues. Overall study results and limits: There was a bias toward anti-spike CD8 responses in VDJdb matching, which missed private and CD4 specificities.

Source: whole blood, taken at baseline. The clonotype comes from an adult who was a healthcare worker with PCR-confirmed SARS-CoV-2 infection or an uninfected control (not recorded which). The rearrangement joins TRBV7-9 to TRBJ2-3; tentatively, D is TRBD1 (5 bases). The CDR3 protein is CASSPKGHTQYF. CDR3 bases: TGTGCCAGCAGCCCTAAGGGGCATACGCAGTATTTT.